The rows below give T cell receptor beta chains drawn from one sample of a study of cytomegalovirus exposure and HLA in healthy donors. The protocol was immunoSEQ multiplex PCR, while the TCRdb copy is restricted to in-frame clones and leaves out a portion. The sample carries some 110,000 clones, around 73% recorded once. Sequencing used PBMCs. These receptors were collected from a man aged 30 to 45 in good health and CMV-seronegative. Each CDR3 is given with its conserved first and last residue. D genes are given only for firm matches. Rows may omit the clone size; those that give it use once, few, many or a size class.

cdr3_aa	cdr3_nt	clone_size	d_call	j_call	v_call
CASSLSKGEGYQPQHF	TGTGCCAGCAGTTTATCGAAAGGAGAGGGATATCAGCCCCAGCATTTT	once	NA	TRBJ1-5	TRBV27
CSAASGLVRYNEQFF	TGCAGCGCCGCATCTGGACTAGTACGATACAATGAGCAGTTCTTC	NA	TRBD2	TRBJ2-1	TRBV29-1
CASGLVRGGYADTQYF	TGTGCTAGTGGTTTGGTAAGGGGGGGCTACGCAGATACGCAGTATTTT	NA	NA	TRBJ2-3	TRBV12-5
CASLGGPYEQYF	TGTGCCAGCCTGGGAGGGCCCTACGAGCAGTACTTC	once	TRBD2	TRBJ2-7	TRBV6-1
CASSPTGPGELFF	TGTGCCAGCAGCCCAACAGGGCCCGGGGAGCTGTTTTTT	few	NA	TRBJ2-2	TRBV7-9
CASSLGRGNQPQHF	TGTGCCAGCAGCTTGGGCAGGGGAAATCAGCCCCAGCATTTT	NA	NA	TRBJ1-5	TRBV5-8
CASSLVVGLEKQYF	TGTGCCAGCAGCTTGGTAGTGGGACTGGAGAAGCAGTACTTC	NA	NA	TRBJ2-7	TRBV5-6
CASTRGLAGGLEQFF	TGTGCCAGTACCCGAGGACTAGCGGGGGGTTTAGAGCAGTTCTTC	once	TRBD2	TRBJ2-1	TRBV19
CASSWRTGVSTEAFF	TGTGCCAGCAGCTGGAGGACAGGGGTGAGCACTGAAGCTTTCTTT	NA	TRBD1	TRBJ1-1	TRBV5-6
CASSLSPGGTGELFF	TGTGCCAGCAGCTTGTCTCCCGGGGGGACCGGGGAGCTGTTTTTT	NA	TRBD2	TRBJ2-2	TRBV7-2
CSVEEGTSATGELFF	TGCAGCGTTGAAGAAGGTACTAGCGCAACCGGGGAGCTGTTTTTT	NA	TRBD2	TRBJ2-2	TRBV29-1
CASSLAGHTDTQYF	TGCGCCAGCAGCTTAGCGGGACACACAGATACGCAGTATTTT	NA	NA	TRBJ2-3	TRBV5-1
CASSSPGGVQPQHF	TGTGCCAGCAGTTCTCCAGGGGGCGTTCAGCCCCAGCATTTT	few	TRBD1	TRBJ1-5	TRBV28
CASSRTGTGSYEQYF	TGTGCCAGCAGCCGAACCGGGACAGGGTCCTACGAGCAGTACTTC	NA	TRBD1	TRBJ2-7	TRBV5-4
CATRGQGDTGGLFF	TGTGCCACCAGAGGACAGGGAGACACCGGGGGGCTGTTTTTT	NA	TRBD1	TRBJ2-2	TRBV10-3
CSVTTEVNSGNTIYF	TGCAGCGTAACGACAGAGGTGAACTCTGGAAACACCATATATTTT	NA	NA	TRBJ1-3	TRBV29-1
CASSLFAGPYEQYF	TGTGCCAGCAGTTTATTCGCGGGTCCCTACGAGCAGTACTTC	NA	NA	TRBJ2-7	TRBV28
CASSYSGQGNTEAFF	TGTGCCAGCAGTTACTCGGGACAGGGGAACACTGAAGCTTTCTTT	NA	TRBD1	TRBJ1-1	TRBV6-6
CASSLRGVGKLFF	TGTGCCAGCAGTTTGCGAGGAGTGGGAAAACTGTTTTTT	few	NA	TRBJ1-4	TRBV27
CASSQGASEQYF	TGCGCCAGCAGCCAAGGGGCAAGCGAGCAGTACTTC	NA	NA	TRBJ2-7	TRBV4-1
CASSQTEQFF	TGCGCCAGCAGCCAGACAGAGCAGTTCTTC	once	NA	TRBJ2-1	TRBV5-1
CASSSGGNNEQFF	TGCGCCAGCAGCTCGGGGGGGAACAATGAGCAGTTCTTC	once	TRBD2	TRBJ2-1	TRBV5-1
CASRGQGGQPQHF	TGTGCCAGTAGAGGACAGGGGGGTCAGCCCCAGCATTTT	NA	TRBD1	TRBJ1-5	TRBV19
CASTEHNEQFF	TGTGCCAGCACAGAACACAATGAGCAGTTCTTC	NA	NA	TRBJ2-1	TRBV13
CASSEALSGDYNEQFF	TGTGCCAGCAGTGAAGCGCTTTCGGGGGACTACAATGAGCAGTTCTTC	NA	NA	TRBJ2-1	TRBV6-1
CASSSAGQGEKLFF	TGCGCCAGCAGCTCGGCCGGACAGGGTGAAAAACTGTTTTTT	once	TRBD1	TRBJ1-4	TRBV5-1
CASSLFAAEKLFF	TGTGCCAGCAGCTTATTTGCGGCTGAAAAACTGTTTTTT	NA	NA	TRBJ1-4	TRBV7-9
CASSLGGYEQYF	TGTGCCAGCAGTTTAGGGGGGTACGAGCAGTACTTC	few	NA	TRBJ2-7	TRBV27
CASSLAGLSYNEQFF	TGTGCCAGCAGCTTGGCGGGGTTATCCTACAATGAGCAGTTCTTC	NA	NA	TRBJ2-1	TRBV5-4
CASSDRTEVVPDTQYF	TGTGCCAGCAGCGACCGGACGGAGGTGGTCCCAGATACGCAGTATTTT	NA	NA	TRBJ2-3	TRBV9
CASSFRSGANVLTF	TGTGCCAGCAGCTTTCGTTCCGGGGCCAACGTCCTGACTTTC	NA	NA	TRBJ2-6	TRBV7-9
CASSTGLGASTDTQYF	TGTGCCAGCAGCACAGGACTGGGGGCCAGCACAGATACGCAGTATTTT	NA	NA	TRBJ2-3	TRBV5-5
CSSGVGRAEAFF	TGTTCCAGTGGGGTGGGGAGGGCTGAAGCTTTCTTT	once	NA	TRBJ1-1	TRBV7-9